Presented here are 8 T cell receptor beta chains from one specimen sequenced in a study of blood T cell repertoires in COVID-19. Sequencing was performed with immunoSEQ multiplex PCR; in TCRdb, only in-frame clones are kept and a portion is missing. The sample lists about 58,000 clones; over 65% were seen once. The sequenced sample consisted of peripheral blood. The receptor source for this set is a man between 35 and 55 years old with active COVID-19.

This rearrangement joins TRBV9 to TRBJ2-1; the match to TRBD2 covers 7 bases. This CDR3 spans 15 amino acids. Trimming at V came to 2 bases and at J to 10 bases, leaving 12 bases not matched to a gene. Germline-derived CDR1 and CDR2 are SGDLS and YYNGEE. The DNA of the CDR3 is TGTGCCAGCAGCGTTTCCCCTAGCGGTGGGAGAGAGCAGTTCTTC. Translated: CASSVSPSGGREQFF.

The chain combines TRBV30 with TRBJ1-4; D may be TRBD1 (6 bases). Trimming stripped 0 bases from V and 7 bases from J, with 12 bases between. The CDR3 is 14 residues long. Per the germline V gene, CDR1 is GTSNPN and CDR2 is SVGIG (reference sequence). CDR3 nucleotides: TGTGCCTGGAGTGTTGGACAGATCTCTGAAAAACTGTTTTTT. It is translated as CAWSVGQISEKLFF.

The chain joins TRBV9 to TRBJ2-1; D perhaps matches TRBD2 (5 bases). Deletions cut 4 bases from V and 8 bases from J, with 19 bases between. CDR1 is SGDLS and CDR2 is YYNGEE in the germline V gene. This CDR3 has 15 amino acids. The CDR3 reads CASSPRLAGWDEQFF. The CDR3 coding sequence is TGTGCCAGCAGCCCCCGGCTAGCCGGGTGGGATGAGCAGTTCTTC.

This sequence joins TRBV9 and TRBJ2-7; 8 positions match TRBD1. The CDR3 length is 15 residues. In germline, CDR1 is SGDLS, CDR2 YYNGEE. V trimming: 0 bases; J trimming: 4 bases; junction bases outside the gene matches: 6. The DNA for the CDR3 is TGTGCCAGCAGCGTAGAGGCAGGGGGCACGTACGAGCAGTACTTC. Protein: CASSVEAGGTYEQYF.

The V and J genes are TRBV18 and TRBJ2-4; 12 bases line up with TRBD2. The CDR3 totals 16 residues. Germline V gene sequence: CDR1 KGHSH, CDR2 LQKENI. Unmatched junction bases numbered 5, after V lost 3 bases and J lost 5 bases. The CDR3 nucleotides read TGTGCCAGCTCACCGCTAGCGGGAGGGCCGCAAAACATTCAGTACTTC. It encodes CASSPLAGGPQNIQYF.

The chain combines TRBV19 with TRBJ2-1, with D hard to call. The CDR3 totals 15 residues. CDR1 and CDR2 from the germline V gene are LNHDA and SQIVND (reference sequence). V lost 1 base, J lost 1 base, and 8 bases lay in between. The CDR3 nucleotides are TGTGCCAGTAGTATAGCGGGTGTGTCCTACAATGAGCAGTTCTTC. Protein sequence: CASSIAGVSYNEQFF.

The chain joins TRBV29-1 to TRBJ1-1; 11 positions match TRBD1. Germline values: CDR1 SQVTM, CDR2 ANQGSEA. The junction had 9 bases not matched to a gene; V was cut back by 7 bases and J by 5 bases. This CDR3 comprises 14 residues. The CDR3 reads CSGGKGTGGTEAFF. DNA of the CDR3: TGCAGCGGCGGGAAGGGGACAGGGGGTACTGAAGCTTTCTTT.

The chain joins TRBV5-1 to TRBJ2-5; D call uncertain. Germline-derived CDR1 and CDR2 are SGHRS and YFSETQ. Trimming shortened V by 3 bases and J by 10 bases, and 10 bases separated the two germline ends. This CDR3 spans 11 amino acids. CDR3: CASSYLRSQYF. The CDR3 DNA follows: TGCGCCAGCAGCTACCTCCGGAGCCAGTACTTC.